Described below is a single T cell receptor beta chain sequence and its context. Its antigen is unknown. PCR primers comprised 60 Vbeta and 13 Jbeta primers. Here immunoSEQ multiplex PCR was the method, and the copy in TCRdb shows in-frame clones only, minus some. Of fewer than 120,000 clones detected, about four fifths appear once; the ten largest clones hold under 3%. This entry belongs to a study of cytomegalovirus exposure and HLA in healthy donors. Study results and caveats: After further analysis at a later stage, roughly 16,000 TCR beta sequences were associated with HLA alleles at 0.05 false discovery rate.

V lost 4 bases to trimming and J lost 4 bases, with 11 bases between them. CDR1 is SGHTA and CDR2 is FQGNSA in the germline V gene. This CDR3 is built from 13 residues. The TCR comes from a woman aged 55-69 years in good health and CMV-seropositive. Sequences were obtained from PBMCs. The chain couples TRBV7-2 to TRBJ2-7, with unresolved D. CDR3 amino acids: CASSSMTRYEQYF. The CDR3 DNA reads as TGTGCCAGCAGCTCCATGACACGTTACGAGCAGTACTTC.